This T cell receptor beta chain was sequenced in a study of blood T cell repertoires in COVID-19. Turning to the study itself: The United States, Italy and Spain were the sources of the acute and convalescent COVID-19 samples.

Some clones are missing from TCRdb's copy, which holds only in-frame ones; the method was immunoSEQ multiplex PCR. There are about 130,000 clones in the sample; around 87% occur only once, and over 3.5% lies in the top ten. This CDR3 is 14 amino acids long. Germline lookup yields CDR1 MDHEN and CDR2 SYDVKM. Trimming removed 5 bases from V and 2 bases from J; junction bases left unmatched: 4. This sequence joins TRBV28 and TRBJ1-1, with 8 bases aligning to TRBD1. The sample was peripheral blood. The TCR sequence derives from a woman aged 60-75 years with acute or convalescent COVID-19. CDR3 bases: TGTGCCAGCAGTCCCACAGGGGGAAACACTGAAGCTTTCTTT. This sequence encodes CASSPTGGNTEAFF.